Shown below are 5 T cell receptor beta chains from a single sample sequenced in a study of cytomegalovirus exposure and HLA in healthy donors (dated by TCRdb to between 2016 and 2019). The library was prepared using the immunoSEQ multiplex PCR assay. The multiplex PCR relied on a mix of 60 forward primers for TCR Vbeta segments and 13 reverse primers for TCR Jbeta segments. Drawn from immuneACCESS, this table holds only the in-frame rearrangements with V and J called that TCRdb kept. Clones are partly lost; checked studies trace under half to an unresolved V gene and leave the rest unexplained. In this sample the table shows about 180,000 clones, about 82% of which occur a single time. The top ten hold under 2% of the sample. Sequenced: PBMCs. These receptors were collected from a woman younger than 45 in good health and CMV-seronegative.

The chain combines TRBV6-5 with TRBJ1-1, with 7 bases that match TRBD1. Looked up from germline, CDR1 is MNHEY and CDR2 is SVGAGI. CDR3 size: 14 residues. Trimming took 5 bases from V and 4 from J; bases not matched to a gene: 7. This CDR3 reads CASSPPTGSTEAFF. The DNA for the CDR3 is TGTGCCAGCAGTCCGCCGACAGGGAGCACTGAAGCTTTCTTT.

The chain combines TRBV13 with TRBJ2-5; D possibly corresponds to TRBD2 (6 bases). This CDR3 comprises 16 residues. Trimming removed 6 bases from V and 1 base from J, with 18 bases in between. Germline V lookup: CDR1 PRHDT, CDR2 FYEKMQ (reference sequence). CDR3 in amino acids: CASSPQSGTFQETQYF. Here the CDR3 DNA reads TGTGCCAGCAGTCCCCAATCCGGGACTTTCCAAGAGACCCAGTACTTC.

CDR3 sequence: CASCFTSGASTDTQYF. The CDR3 DNA reads as TGTGCCAGTTGCTTCACGAGCGGGGCTAGCACAGATACGCAGTATTTT. The V call is TRBV19, the J call TRBJ2-3, with 7 bases that match TRBD2. V dropped 8 bases and J dropped 0; count of bases not matched to a gene: 11. This CDR3 spans 16 amino acids. Germline V CDR1 and CDR2: LNHDA, SQIVND (reference sequence).

The chain is built from TRBV5-1 and TRBJ2-5, with 7 nucleotides matching TRBD1. The ends lost 2 bases at V and 3 bases at J; junction bases unmatched: 1. The CDR3 is 13 amino acids. Germline values: CDR1 SGHRS, CDR2 YFSETQ. CDR3 coding DNA: TGCGCCAGCAGCTTTACAGGGGAAGAGACCCAGTACTTC. As protein: CASSFTGEETQYF.

This rearrangement joins TRBV10-1 to TRBJ1-1, with a tentative D call TRBD1 (5 bases). This CDR3 has 15 residues. The germline gives CDR1 WNHNN, CDR2 SYGVQD (reference sequence). V was pared by 2 bases and J by 4 bases, with 14 bases between. The chain's CDR3 is CASSEDQGIGTEAFF. The CDR3 DNA is TGCGCCAGCAGTGAGGATCAGGGAATAGGCACTGAAGCTTTCTTT.